A single sample is the source of the 25 T cell receptor beta chains below, sequenced in a study of T-cell reconstitution after alpha-beta-depleted transplantation in children. As it was prepared, the TCRbeta library received unique molecular identifiers. From the PCR reads, TCRdb called clonotypes with MiXCR, one entry per CDR3 protein. The profile shows about 980,000 distinct CDR3 sequences, about 31% of them singletons. Sequenced material: PBMCs, mostly from graft donor cells, taken 360 days after TCRalphabeta/CD19-depleted stem cell transplant. The receptors derive from a boy in the first two years of life who had a stem cell transplant for SCID, so the T cells may come from the graft donor.

V usage is TRBV3-1 and J usage is TRBJ2-1; weak D call: TRBD1 (6 bases). Germline V gene data show CDR1 as LGHDT and CDR2 as YNNKEL (reference sequence). This CDR3 contains 14 residues. Trimming removed 4 bases from V and 9 bases from J, with 16 bases in between. The CDR3 region is CASSRQQGWGEQFF. CDR3 nucleotide sequence: TGTGCCAGCAGCCGGCAACAGGGATGGGGTGAGCAGTTCTTC.

The rearrangement joins TRBV6-1 to TRBJ2-1, with 8 bases identical to TRBD1. J was trimmed by 5 bases and V by 9 bases; bases with no gene match: 12. The germline gives CDR1 MNHNS, CDR2 SASEGT. This CDR3 spans 15 amino acids. The CDR3 is CASTFRTGRNNEQFF. CDR3 sequence (DNA): TGTGCCAGTACTTTCAGGACAGGGAGAAACAATGAGCAGTTCTTC.

This clonotype was seen a handful of times. This chain uses TRBV7-2 with TRBJ2-1, with D unresolved. With 5 bases removed from V and 6 bases from J, the gap between germline ends came to 8 bases. The germline V gene has CDR1 SGHTA and CDR2 FQGNSA. The CDR3 covers 12 residues. CDR3 nucleotide sequence: TGTGCCAGCAGCCTACAGACCAATGAGCAGTTCTTC. This gives the protein CASSLQTNEQFF.

The genes are TRBV24-1 and TRBJ2-3; D ambiguous. The CDR3 loop spans 16 amino acids. Germline CDR1 reads KGHDR; CDR2 reads SFDVKD. V was clipped by 0 bases and J by 1 base, with 10 bases between them. The CDR3 loop reads CATSDLRLRRTDTQYF. The CDR3 nucleotides are TGTGCCACCAGTGATTTGCGGCTCAGACGCACAGATACGCAGTATTTT.

The CDR3 loop is CASSFPGSDTQYF. In DNA, the CDR3 is TGTGCCAGCAGCTTCCCGGGGTCAGATACGCAGTATTTT. This chain links TRBV7-2 with TRBJ2-3; possibly TRBD2 for D (5 bases). The CDR3 runs 13 residues. Germline V gene sequence: CDR1 SGHTA, CDR2 FQGNSA. The ends were cut back, 3 bases at V and 4 bases at J, with 8 bases in the middle.

This clonotype was seen a few times. V and J are TRBV4-2 and TRBJ2-7; perhaps D is TRBD1 or TRBD2 (5 bases each). The CDR3 has 16 residues. V lost 0 bases and J 3 bases, leaving 15 bases between the germline ends. Germline V gene lookup returns CDR1 LGHNA and CDR2 YNFKEQ. The DNA of the CDR3 is TGTGCCAGCAGCCAAGAGTTACTAACAGGACTCTACGAGCAGTACTTC. This translates into CASSQELLTGLYEQYF.

This clonotype was seen only once. The V and J genes are TRBV20-1 and TRBJ1-2; D is uncertain. The CDR3 sequence is 11 residues long. CDR1 DFQATT and CDR2 SNEGSKA come from the germline V gene (reference sequence). V lost 6 bases and J lost 8, with 13 bases in between. Here the CDR3 reads CSAASPRGYTF. The CDR3 coding sequence is TGCAGTGCCGCGTCCCCAAGGGGCTACACCTTC.

This clonotype has only a few counts. The V and J genes are TRBV5-1 and TRBJ2-5; 9 bases line up with TRBD2. Per the germline V gene, CDR1 is SGHRS and CDR2 is YFSETQ. V lost 4 bases to trimming and J lost 4 bases; unmatched junction nucleotides: 5. The CDR3 length is 14 residues. CDR3 residues: CASSAGLAVETQYF. DNA for the CDR3: TGCGCCAGCAGCGCGGGACTAGCAGTAGAGACCCAGTACTTC.

The chain is built from TRBV6-4 and TRBJ2-1; D is undetermined. The CDR3 length is 14 residues. V shed 4 bases and J shed 5 bases, with 12 bases lying between them. The germline CDR1 and CDR2 sequences are MRHNA and SNTAGT. The CDR3 region has the DNA TGTGCCAGCAGTGTCTCCCGAAATAACAATGAGCAGTTCTTC. It specifies CASSVSRNNNEQFF.

This rearrangement joins TRBV28 to TRBJ1-1; the match to TRBD1 covers 7 bases. Unmatched junction bases numbered 5, after V lost 6 bases and J lost 1 base. The CDR3 has 14 residues. Germline assignment: CDR1 MDHEN and CDR2 SYDVKM. The CDR3 DNA reads as TGTGCCAGCAGCACGGGACAGCGGAACACTGAAGCTTTCTTT. Translation: CASSTGQRNTEAFF.

The V call is TRBV20-1, the J call TRBJ1-1; D is uncertain. Germline CDR1 DFQATT, CDR2 SNEGSKA (reference sequence). The CDR3 runs 16 residues. The germline V and J ends were trimmed by 0 bases and 0 bases, with 14 bases remaining between them. This CDR3 is CSARDQPGDLNTEAFF. The DNA of the CDR3 is TGCAGTGCTAGAGATCAGCCAGGCGACCTGAACACTGAAGCTTTCTTT.

For the CDR3, the DNA is TGCGCCAGCAGCCAAGAGCGAGCGGCGTACACAGATACGCAGTATTTT. It yields the protein CASSQERAAYTDTQYF. The gene calls are TRBV4-3 and TRBJ2-3; a weak D match, TRBD2 (5 bases). This CDR3 spans 16 amino acids. Trimming pared 0 bases from V and 2 bases from J, leaving 12 bases between. Germline CDR1 LGHNA, CDR2 YSLEER.

The CDR3 nucleotides read TGCGCCCTCCGGGGGCCTCTGAACACCGGGGAGCTGTTTTTT. It codes for CALRGPLNTGELFF. The V and J genes are TRBV10-2 and TRBJ2-2; D tentatively reads TRBD1 or TRBD2 (6 bases each). CDR1 WSHSY and CDR2 SAAADI come from the germline V gene. V dropped 11 bases and J dropped 1 base, with 14 bases sitting between them. This CDR3 spans 14 amino acids.

The table lists this clonotype with a few counts. The chain carries TRBV12-3 or TRBV12-4 and TRBJ2-3; 7 bases are shared with TRBD2. The CDR3 totals 13 residues. Trimming cost V 7 bases and J 7 bases; bases outside gene matches: 8. Here the CDR3 reads CASTSGAGNTQYF. The DNA of the CDR3 is TGTGCCAGCACGAGCGGGGCCGGGAATACGCAGTATTTT.

This clonotype was seen more than once but under ten times. The gene calls are TRBV7-3 and TRBJ2-1; 9 nucleotides agree with TRBD1. Germline CDR1 reads SGHTA; CDR2 reads FQGTGA. Trimming cost V 4 bases and J 2 bases; bases outside gene matches: 6. CDR3 length: 16 amino acids. This CDR3 reads CASSSGQGKAYNEQFF. The CDR3 DNA follows: TGTGCCAGCAGCTCCGGACAGGGGAAGGCCTACAATGAGCAGTTCTTC. The full variable domain, in which reference TRBV7-3 and TRBJ2-1 provide the parts outside the CDR3, is GAGVSQTPSNKVTEKGKYVELRCDPISGHTALYWYRQSLGQGPEFLIYFQGTGAADDSGLPNDRFFAVRPEGSVSTLKIQRTERGDSAVYLCASSSGQGKAYNEQFFGPGTRLTVL.

There are a few counts of this clonotype. V gene TRBV10-3 combines with J gene TRBJ2-7; TRBD1 or TRBD2 may be the D gene (5 bases each). The germline gives CDR1 ENHRY, CDR2 SYGVKD. The CDR3 covers 13 residues. With 10 bases removed from V and 7 bases from J, the gap between germline ends came to 20 bases. The CDR3: CATYGDPGWEQYF. The CDR3 nucleotides read TGTGCCACCTATGGGGACCCCGGGTGGGAGCAGTACTTC.

This clonotype was seen more than once but under ten times. J is TRBJ2-3 and V is TRBV20-1; tentative D call: TRBD1 (6 bases). The CDR3 contains 16 residues. Trimming took 7 bases from V and 3 from J, leaving 23 bases between them. Germline V lookup: CDR1 DFQATT, CDR2 SNEGSKA (reference sequence). CDR3 in amino acids: CSVNPRRTGRTDTQYF. In nucleotides, the CDR3 is TGCAGTGTCAACCCCCGAAGAACAGGGCGAACAGATACGCAGTATTTT.

This clonotype occurred a few times. The chain recombines TRBV4-2 with TRBJ2-1; D might be TRBD1 (5 bases). CDR1 and CDR2 (germline): LGHNA, YNFKEQ. This CDR3 is 18 amino acids long. Deletions cut 0 bases from V and 5 bases from J, with 20 bases between. The CDR3 nucleotides are TGTGCCAGCAGCCAAGAGAGTTGGGGAAGGGGCGCAGACAATGAGCAGTTCTTC. This codes for CASSQESWGRGADNEQFF.

This clonotype came up a few times. The rearrangement links TRBV20-1 to TRBJ1-5, with D possibly TRBD1 on 5 matching bases. The germline V gene encodes CDR1 DFQATT and CDR2 SNEGSKA (reference sequence). Trimming pared 2 bases from V and 0 bases from J, leaving 23 bases between. The CDR3 totals 19 residues. The CDR3: CSARTGTNRVHYSNQPQHF. CDR3 sequence (DNA): TGCAGTGCTAGAACAGGTACCAATCGGGTACATTATAGCAATCAGCCCCAGCATTTT.

This clonotype was seen a handful of times. V usage is TRBV12-3 or TRBV12-4 and J usage is TRBJ1-6, with TRBD1 matching over 8 bases. This CDR3 has 18 residues. Losses at the gene ends were 5 bases for V and 7 bases for J; bases not matched to a gene: 16. The CDR3 protein is CASSPFWTGKTRNSPLHF. The CDR3 DNA follows: TGTGCCAGCAGTCCCTTCTGGACAGGGAAGACGCGGAATTCACCCCTCCACTTT.

CDR3 residues: CASSPDRGKGNTIYF. The CDR3 DNA follows: TGTGCCAGCAGCCCCGACAGGGGGAAGGGAAACACCATATATTTT. V usage is TRBV6-1 and J usage is TRBJ1-3, with 9 bases fitting TRBD1. The V gene end was trimmed by 6 bases and the J gene end by 4 bases; junction bases not matched to a gene: 7. Germline V gives CDR1 MNHNS, CDR2 SASEGT. The CDR3 loop spans 15 amino acids.

Only a few counts were recorded for this clonotype. This chain links TRBV7-9 with TRBJ1-3; D perhaps matches TRBD1 (5 bases). The length of the CDR3 is 16 residues. V was trimmed by 3 bases and J by 0 bases, leaving 12 bases between them. From germline, CDR1 is SEHNR and CDR2 FQNEAQ (reference sequence). The CDR3 coding sequence is TGTGCCAGCAGCTTCCCCAGGACACCCTCTGGAAACACCATATATTTT. Residues: CASSFPRTPSGNTIYF.

This clonotype was seen more than once but under ten times. The chain has TRBV7-2 and TRBJ2-2; TRBD1 aligns across 10 bases. Trimming cost V 3 bases and J 6 bases; bases outside gene matches: 7. The CDR3 has 16 residues. Germline V lookup: CDR1 SGHTA, CDR2 FQGNSA. The CDR3 region is CASSLSGTGAAGELFF. The DNA of the CDR3 is TGTGCCAGCAGCTTGTCCGGGACAGGGGCCGCCGGGGAGCTGTTTTTT.

The chain recombines TRBV28 with TRBJ2-7; 8 bases map to TRBD1. The length of the CDR3 is 15 residues. After removal of 7 bases from V and 0 bases from J, the junction contained 8 bases not matched to a gene. From germline, CDR1 is MDHEN and CDR2 SYDVKM. Here the CDR3 reads CASIPQGAISYEQYF. DNA of the CDR3: TGTGCCAGCATCCCCCAGGGGGCGATCTCCTACGAGCAGTACTTC.

The chain employs TRBV10-3 and TRBJ2-7, with D possibly being TRBD1 or TRBD2 (5 bases each). Per the germline V gene, CDR1 is ENHRY and CDR2 is SYGVKD. The CDR3 extends over 13 amino acids. Trimming shortened V by 5 bases and J by 3 bases, and 11 bases separated the two germline ends. Here the CDR3 reads CAISSGTGYEQYF. DNA for the CDR3: TGTGCCATCAGTTCCGGGACCGGCTACGAGCAGTACTTC.